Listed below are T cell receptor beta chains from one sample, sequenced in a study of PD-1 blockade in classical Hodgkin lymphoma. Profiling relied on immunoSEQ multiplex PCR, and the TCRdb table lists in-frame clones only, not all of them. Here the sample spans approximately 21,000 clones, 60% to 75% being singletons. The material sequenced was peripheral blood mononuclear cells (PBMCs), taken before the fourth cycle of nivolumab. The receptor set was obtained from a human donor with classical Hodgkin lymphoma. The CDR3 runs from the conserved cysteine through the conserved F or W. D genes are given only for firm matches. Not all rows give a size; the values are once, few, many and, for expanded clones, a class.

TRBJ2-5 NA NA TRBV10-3 TGTGCCATCAGATCCAGGGTGGCAGAGACCCAGTACTTC CAIRSRVAETQYF
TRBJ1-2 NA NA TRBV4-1 TGCGCCAGCAGCCTGGGACTCGCGTTTTCTTCCGGCTACACCTTC CASSLGLAFSSGYTF
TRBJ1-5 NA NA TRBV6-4 TGTGCCAGCAGTGACTCGAGTAGGGGGGTTCGCAATCAGCCCCAGCATTTT CASSDSSRGVRNQPQHF
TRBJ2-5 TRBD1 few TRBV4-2 TGTGCCAGCAGCCCGGGACAGGGAGAGGAGGAGACCCAGTACTTC CASSPGQGEEETQYF
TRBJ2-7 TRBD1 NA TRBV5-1 TGCGCCAGCAGCTGGGGTGGGACAGGGGGATACGAGCAGTACTTC CASSWGGTGGYEQYF
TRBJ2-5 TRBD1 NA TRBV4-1 TGCGCCAGCAGCCACCGGACAGGGGAAGAGACCCAGTACTTC CASSHRTGEETQYF
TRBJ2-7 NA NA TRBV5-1 TGCGCCAGCAGCTTGGCATCGGGGACTGGAGTCTACGAGCAGTACTTC CASSLASGTGVYEQYF
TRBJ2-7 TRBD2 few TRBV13 TGTGCCAGCAGCGCAGGAGGGACTAGCGGGAGTCGCAACGAGCAGTACTTC CASSAGGTSGSRNEQYF
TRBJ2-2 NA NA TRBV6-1 TGTGCCAGCAGTGAAATGTGGGTCAGGACCGGGGAGCTGTTTTTT CASSEMWVRTGELFF
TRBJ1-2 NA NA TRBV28 TGTGCCAGCAGAAGTTCTAACTATGGCTACACCTTC CASRSSNYGYTF
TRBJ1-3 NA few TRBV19 TGTGCCAGTAGTGCCGCCGGAATTATGGGAAACACCATATATTTT CASSAAGIMGNTIYF
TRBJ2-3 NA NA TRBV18 TGTGCCAGCTCACCGGACACAGATACGCAGTATTTT CASSPDTDTQYF
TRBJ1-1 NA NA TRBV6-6 TGTGCCAGCAGTTATCAAATGGACGGGACCGCTGAAGCTTTCTTT CASSYQMDGTAEAFF
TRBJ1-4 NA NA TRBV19 TGTGCCAGTAGCCTCCACCGGAGGGGGGCTAATGAAAAACTGTTTTTT CASSLHRRGANEKLFF
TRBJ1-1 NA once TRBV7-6 TGTGCCAGCAGCAACCTCCAGGAATCCACTGAAGCTTTCTTT CASSNLQESTEAFF
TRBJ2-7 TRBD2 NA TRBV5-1 TGCGCCAGCAGCTTCAGGGCGCCGGGAGGGAGCGGCGAGCAGTACTTC CASSFRAPGGSGEQYF
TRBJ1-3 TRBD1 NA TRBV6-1 TGTGCCAGCAGGTCGGACAGGACCTCTGGAAACACCATATATTTT CASRSDRTSGNTIYF
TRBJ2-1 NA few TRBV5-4 TGTGCCAGCAGCTTGAGCAACACCTACAATGAGCAGTTCTTC CASSLSNTYNEQFF
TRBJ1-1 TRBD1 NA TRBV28 TGTGCCAGCAATAAGGGACAGGGGTACTTGAACACTGAAGCTTTCTTT CASNKGQGYLNTEAFF
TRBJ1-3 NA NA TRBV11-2 TGTGCCAGCAGCCCGGGGGGGGTTGCTGGAAACACCATATATTTT CASSPGGVAGNTIYF
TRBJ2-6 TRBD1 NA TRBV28 TGTGCCAGCAGCCTGGGACAGGGCGTCTCTGGGGCCAACGTCCTGACTTTC CASSLGQGVSGANVLTF
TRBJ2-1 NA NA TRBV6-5 TGTGCCAGCAGGGCGGAATCCTACAATGAGCAGTTCTTC CASRAESYNEQFF
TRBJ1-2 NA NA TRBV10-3 TGTGCCACCACTGCCGGGCCAAGCTATGGCTACACCTTC CATTAGPSYGYTF
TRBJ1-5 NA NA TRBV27 TGTGCCAGCAGTTTAAACCCCGCAGGTCAGCCCCAGCATTTT CASSLNPAGQPQHF
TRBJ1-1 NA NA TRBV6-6 TGTGCCAGCAGTTATCGTAGTCTCGCCCTTGAAGCTTTCTTT CASSYRSLALEAFF
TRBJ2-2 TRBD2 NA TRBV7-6 TGTGCCAGCAGCTTATCCAGCGGGGGCATCCCCGGGGAGCTGTTTTTT CASSLSSGGIPGELFF
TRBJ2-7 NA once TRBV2 TGTGCCAGCGGGGGGGCGGGCTACGAGCAGTACTTC CASGGAGYEQYF
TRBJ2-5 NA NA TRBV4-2 TGTGCCAGCAGCTTCTCCGGGACCAGGTACTTC CASSFSGTRYF
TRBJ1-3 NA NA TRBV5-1 TGCGCCAGCAGCCTGGGGGGGTCGGTAAACACCATATATTTT CASSLGGSVNTIYF
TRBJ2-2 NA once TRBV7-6 TGTGCCAGCAGCTCCTTCGGGTCCTACACCGGGGAGCTGTTTTTT CASSSFGSYTGELFF
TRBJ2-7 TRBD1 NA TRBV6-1 TGTGCCAGCAGTGTAGACAGGGGGCGTGGCGAGCAGTACTTC CASSVDRGRGEQYF
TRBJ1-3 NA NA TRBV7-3 TGTGCCAGCAGCTTAAAGGTAGGTGTGACCTTCTCTGGAAACACCATATATTTT CASSLKVGVTFSGNTIYF
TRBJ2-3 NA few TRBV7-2 TGTGCCAGCAGCAACAGCTACAGAAAAACAGATACGCAGTATTTT CASSNSYRKTDTQYF
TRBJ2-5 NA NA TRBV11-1 TGTGCCAGCAGCCAACGGGGGACCAAAGAGACCCAGTACTTC CASSQRGTKETQYF
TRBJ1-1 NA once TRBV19 TGTGCCAGTAGTATAACGGGGGTGAACACTGAAGCTTTCTTT CASSITGVNTEAFF
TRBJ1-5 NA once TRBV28 TGTGCCAGCAGTTTTCTCCTTATGGTTCAGGGAAATCAGCCCCAGCATTTT CASSFLLMVQGNQPQHF
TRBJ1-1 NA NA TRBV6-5 TGTGCCAGCAGGATGGAGTCGAACACTGAAGCTTTCTTT CASRMESNTEAFF
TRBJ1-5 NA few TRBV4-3 TGCGCCAGCAGCCAAGATATGGGAAATCAGCCCCAGCATTTT CASSQDMGNQPQHF
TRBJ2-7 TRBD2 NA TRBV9 TGTGCCAGCAGCGTATTTGCGGGAGGAAGCTACGAGCAGTACTTC CASSVFAGGSYEQYF
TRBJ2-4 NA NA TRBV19 TGTGCCAGTAGTGCCGGGACAGGAGTAGGGGGGGGAAACATTCAGTACTTC CASSAGTGVGGGNIQYF
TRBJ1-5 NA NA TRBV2 TGTGCCAGCAGTCTGGACAGAATCAATCAGCCCCAGCATTTT CASSLDRINQPQHF
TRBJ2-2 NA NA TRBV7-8 TGTGCCAGCAGCCTATGGGCCAAGGGCGGGACCGGGGAGCTGTTTTTT CASSLWAKGGTGELFF
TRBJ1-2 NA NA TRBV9 TGTGCCAGCAGCTCCGCAGGTTGGGATGGCTACACCTTC CASSSAGWDGYTF
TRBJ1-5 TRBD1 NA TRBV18 TGTGCCAGCTCACGGACAGGTTATAGCAATCAGCCCCAGCATTTT CASSRTGYSNQPQHF
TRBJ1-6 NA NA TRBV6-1 TGTGCCAGCAGTGAGCGGGGAGATAATTCACCCCTCCACTTT CASSERGDNSPLHF
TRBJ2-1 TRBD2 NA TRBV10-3 TGTGCCATCAGTGAGGCTCCGGGACTAGCGTTCTCTCGGAGCTCCTACAATGAGCAGTTCTTC CAISEAPGLAFSRSSYNEQFF
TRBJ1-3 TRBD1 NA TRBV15 TGTGCCACCAGCAGAGAGGGACAGGTCGTTGGAAACACCATATATTTT CATSREGQVVGNTIYF
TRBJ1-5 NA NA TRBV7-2 TGTGCCAGCAGCTTGGGTCAGGCAGGCAATCAGCCCCAGCATTTT CASSLGQAGNQPQHF
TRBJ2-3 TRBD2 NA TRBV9 TGTGCCAGCAGCGTAAGCGGGGGGGCACAAGGAGATACGCAGTATTTT CASSVSGGAQGDTQYF
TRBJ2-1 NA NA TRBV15 TGTGCCACCAGCAGAGAAAGCGGAACCGTGTACAATGAGCAGTTCTTC CATSRESGTVYNEQFF
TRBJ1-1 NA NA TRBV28 TGTGCCAGCAGTCTCGGGTACACTGAAGCTTTCTTT CASSLGYTEAFF
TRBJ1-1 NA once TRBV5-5 TGTGCCAGTCAGCTTGTAGGCGGGATTGGCACTGAAGCTTTCTTT CASQLVGGIGTEAFF
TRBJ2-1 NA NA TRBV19 TGTGCCAGTGGGAGGAAGGAGCAGTTCTTC CASGRKEQFF
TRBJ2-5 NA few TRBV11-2 TGTGCCAGCAGCTTTAATAGGGGACAAGAGACCCAGTACTTC CASSFNRGQETQYF
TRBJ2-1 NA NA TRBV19 TGTGCCAGTAGTATTTACAATGAGCAGTTCTTC CASSIYNEQFF
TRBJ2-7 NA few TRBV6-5 TGTGCCAGCAGAGGCACGGGACGCAGTACCTACGAGCAGTACTTC CASRGTGRSTYEQYF
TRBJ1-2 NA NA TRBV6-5 TGTGCCAGCACTAACGGAGGGACAGGCTACACCTTC CASTNGGTGYTF
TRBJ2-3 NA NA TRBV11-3 TGTGCCAGCAGCGCCCGGGACTCAGATACGCAGTATTTT CASSARDSDTQYF
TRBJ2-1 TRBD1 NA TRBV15 TGTGCCACCAGCAGGGCCGGGACAGGGGGTTTTAATGAGCAGTTCTTC CATSRAGTGGFNEQFF